A single sample gave rise to the 27 T cell receptor beta chains below, sequenced in a study of blood T cell repertoires in COVID-19. Only in-frame clones appear in the TCRdb table, and some are missing; sequencing was by immunoSEQ multiplex PCR. The data contain some 180,000 clones, more than 75% of them seen just once; the ten biggest clones take up approximately 9%. The sequenced material came from peripheral blood. The source is a woman aged 45-65 years with active or convalescent COVID-19.

This rearrangement joins TRBV24-1 to TRBJ2-6; TRBD1 aligns across 11 bases. The CDR3 is 20 amino acids. Trimming cost V 7 bases and J 0 bases; bases outside gene matches: 13. Germline V gene lookup returns CDR1 KGHDR and CDR2 SFDVKD. This CDR3 reads CATSAHRGQGGISGANVLTF. The CDR3 DNA is TGTGCCACCAGCGCACATAGGGGACAGGGGGGGATCTCTGGGGCCAACGTCCTGACTTTC.

The table lists this clone with many counts. V and J are TRBV19 and TRBJ1-1, with a possible D match to TRBD1 (5 bases). V lost 5 bases and J 3 bases, leaving 13 bases between the germline ends. The CDR3 loop spans 14 amino acids. CDR1 LNHDA and CDR2 SQIVND come from the germline V gene (reference sequence). The CDR3: CASSGGDYHTEAFF. CDR3 nucleotide sequence: TGTGCCAGTAGTGGGGGGGACTATCACACTGAAGCTTTCTTT.

The gene calls are TRBV19 and TRBJ2-1; 10 nucleotides align to TRBD2. The CDR3 runs to 16 residues. V trimming: 3 bases; J trimming: 7 bases; junction bases outside the gene matches: 9. The V gene's germline CDR1 is LNHDA and CDR2 SQIVND (reference sequence). This CDR3 is CASSIRWLAGDNEQFF. DNA of the CDR3: TGTGCCAGTAGTATCAGGTGGCTAGCGGGAGATAATGAGCAGTTCTTC.

Only one count was recorded for this clone. The chain uses TRBV11-2 and TRBJ2-4; possibly TRBD2 for D (5 bases). Germline V CDR1 and CDR2: SGHAT, FQNNGV. The CDR3 sequence is 15 residues long. V was shortened by 5 bases and J by 9 bases, with 20 bases between the two germline ends. The CDR3 DNA sequence: TGTGCCAGCAGCCCCCTGACCGGGGTATTGGGCATTCAGTACTTC. Encoded protein: CASSPLTGVLGIQYF.

The CDR3 is CASSSDRNSPLHF. For the CDR3, the DNA is TGTGCCAGCAGCTCCGACAGAAATTCACCCCTCCACTTT. This chain connects TRBV5-8 to TRBJ1-6; TRBD1 might be the D (5 bases). The CDR3 loop spans 13 amino acids. V lost 3 bases to trimming and J lost 7 bases, with 8 bases between them. Germline V gene data show CDR1 as SGHTS and CDR2 as YDEGEE.

The V gene is TRBV3-1 (or the pseudogene TRBV3-2), the J gene TRBJ2-1; 13 nucleotides match TRBD2. Germline trimming cut 6 bases from V and 2 bases from J; bases unmatched to any gene: 4. This CDR3 is built from 16 residues. CDR1 is LGHDT and CDR2 is YNNKEL in the germline V gene (reference sequence). CDR3 bases: TGTGCCAGCAGTTCAGGACTAGCGGGAGCCTACAATGAGCAGTTCTTC. Protein sequence: CASSSGLAGAYNEQFF.

The chain is built from TRBV12-3 or TRBV12-4 and TRBJ1-2; D is unclear. The V end was cut by 5 bases, the J end by 8 bases, with 15 bases between. The CDR3 is 13 residues long. CDR3 coding DNA: TGTGCCAGCAGTACAACCCAGGCGTGGGGCTACACCTTC. Translation: CASSTTQAWGYTF.

The V and J genes are TRBV5-5 and TRBJ2-1; D remains unclear. CDR3 size: 15 residues. Germline V lookup: CDR1 SGHKS, CDR2 YYEKEE (reference sequence). V lost 0 bases and J 1 base, leaving 8 bases between the germline ends. DNA of the CDR3: TGTGCCAGCAGCTTGGAACTACGGTCCTACAATGAGCAGTTCTTC. It encodes CASSLELRSYNEQFF. The entire variable domain, with the rest obtained from reference TRBV5-5 and TRBJ2-1, is as follows: DAGVTQSPTHLIKTRGQQVTLRCSPISGHKSVSWYQQVLGQGPQFIFQYYEKEERGRGNFPDRFSARQFPNYSSELNVNALLLGDSALYLCASSLELRSYNEQFFGPGTRLTVL.

The rearrangement joins TRBV27 to TRBJ2-5; D uncertain. This CDR3 comprises 13 residues. With 5 bases removed from V and 0 bases from J, the gap between germline ends came to 7 bases. Germline V gene data show CDR1 as MNHEY and CDR2 as SMNVEV (reference sequence). CDR3 residues: CASSPPYQETQYF. CDR3 sequence (DNA): TGTGCCAGCAGTCCCCCGTACCAAGAGACCCAGTACTTC.

The J gene is TRBJ1-5, the V gene TRBV5-1, with TRBD1 matching 8 bases. Germline V gene lookup returns CDR1 SGHRS and CDR2 YFSETQ. This CDR3 contains 14 residues. With V trimmed by 0 bases and J by 5 bases, 1 base remained unmatched. CDR3 DNA sequence: TGCGCCAGCAGCTTGGCGGGACAGGATCAGCCCCAGCATTTT. Its protein is CASSLAGQDQPQHF.

V usage is TRBV14 and J usage is TRBJ2-7; D uncertain. Germline CDR1 SGHDN, CDR2 FVKESK. The CDR3 is 14 amino acids. V lost 1 base and J 2 bases, leaving 9 bases between the germline ends. The chain's CDR3 is CASSQGRLAYEQYF. The CDR3 bases are TGTGCCAGCAGCCAAGGCCGGCTAGCCTACGAGCAGTACTTC.

This chain connects TRBV4-3 to TRBJ2-1, with 7 bases lining up with TRBD1. J gave up 4 bases and V 4 bases, and 4 bases lay outside the gene matches. Germline V gene sequence: CDR1 LGHNA, CDR2 YSLEER. The CDR3 spans 14 residues. The CDR3 nucleotides are TGCGCCAGCAGCCGAGACAGGGAATACAATGAGCAGTTCTTC. This codes for CASSRDREYNEQFF.

The chain has TRBV3-1 (or the pseudogene TRBV3-2) and TRBJ2-4, with 7 bases lining up with TRBD1. This CDR3 has 19 amino acids. Looked up from germline, CDR1 is LGHDT and CDR2 is YNNKEL (reference sequence). J was trimmed by 0 bases and V by 3 bases; bases with no gene match: 14. Here the CDR3 DNA reads TGTGCCAGCAGCCAGATACAGGGGAAGGGAGACCTAGCCAAAAACATTCAGTACTTC. Protein product: CASSQIQGKGDLAKNIQYF.

This clone was seen just once. J is TRBJ1-2 and V is TRBV28, with unresolved D. Germline V gives CDR1 MDHEN, CDR2 SYDVKM. The CDR3 consists of 13 residues. Trimming pared 5 bases from V and 5 bases from J, leaving 12 bases between. CDR3 sequence reads: CASSPQYRYGYTF. The CDR3 DNA reads TGTGCCAGCAGTCCACAGTATAGGTATGGCTACACCTTC.

The chain links TRBV27 to TRBJ1-4, with TRBD1 matching 8 bases. This CDR3 spans 14 amino acids. Per the germline V gene, CDR1 is MNHEY and CDR2 is SMNVEV (reference sequence). Trimming took 7 bases from V and 10 from J; bases not matched to a gene: 11. This CDR3 reads CASTPGQGRGKLFF. In nucleotides, the CDR3 is TGTGCCAGCACCCCTGGACAGGGTCGGGGAAAACTGTTTTTT.

This clone was picked up one time. This chain links TRBV9 with TRBJ2-1; D may be TRBD1 (6 bases). Trimming shortened V by 3 bases and J by 5 bases, and 18 bases separated the two germline ends. Germline V gene lookup returns CDR1 SGDLS and CDR2 YYNGEE. This CDR3 has 16 amino acids. CDR3 in DNA: TGTGCCAGCAGCGCCGTTGGGCAGGGGCCTGACAATGAGCAGTTCTTC. It is translated as CASSAVGQGPDNEQFF.

The chain joins TRBV11-2 to TRBJ1-2; 7 bases are a match to TRBD1. The CDR3 loop spans 13 amino acids. Per germline, CDR1 SGHAT and CDR2 FQNNGV. After removal of 5 bases from V and 4 bases from J, the junction contained 4 bases not matched to a gene. The CDR3 here is CASSPGQSYGYTF. DNA of the CDR3: TGTGCCAGCAGCCCGGGACAGAGCTATGGCTACACCTTC.

This chain joins TRBV5-5 and TRBJ1-5; D is ambiguous. Looked up from germline, CDR1 is SGHKS and CDR2 is YYEKEE (reference sequence). The CDR3 has 15 amino acids. Trimming stripped 4 bases from V and 0 bases from J, with 11 bases between. For the CDR3, the DNA is TGTGCCAGCAGCCTCGGACTGTATAGCAATCAGCCCCAGCATTTT. Protein: CASSLGLYSNQPQHF.

The chain joins TRBV2 to TRBJ2-1; TRBD2 agrees at 7 bases. With V trimmed by 8 bases and J by 15 bases, 7 bases remained unmatched. The germline V gene encodes CDR1 SNHLY and CDR2 FYNNEI. This CDR3 comprises 10 residues. In DNA form, the CDR3 reads TGTGCCAGCGGCGGGAGACTACGGTTCTTC. Translation gives CASGGRLRFF.

The chain uses TRBV4-2 and TRBJ1-2; D remains ambiguous. CDR1 and CDR2 from the germline V gene are LGHNA and YNFKEQ. Trimming left V 4 bases short and J 2 bases short, with 14 bases between. CDR3 length: 15 residues. The CDR3 DNA sequence: TGTGCCAGCAGCCTCCCGGGGAGGCAAAACTATGGCTACACCTTC. This encodes CASSLPGRQNYGYTF.

The chain carries TRBV11-2 and TRBJ1-2; 7 nucleotides match TRBD1. The junction had 0 bases not matched to a gene; V was cut back by 0 bases and J by 8 bases. Germline-derived CDR1 and CDR2 are SGHAT and FQNNGV. This CDR3 region has 12 residues. The CDR3 DNA sequence: TGTGCCAGCAGCTTAGAAGGGGGCGGCTACACCTTC. Its protein product is CASSLEGGGYTF. The complete variable domain, with remaining parts taken from reference TRBV11-2 and TRBJ1-2, reads EAGVAQSPRYKIIEKRQSVAFWCNPISGHATLYWYQQILGQGPKLLIQFQNNGVVDDSQLPKDRFSAERLKGVDSTLKIQPAKLEDSAVYLCASSLEGGGYTFGSGTRLTVV.

The gene calls are TRBV12-3 or TRBV12-4 and TRBJ1-1; TRBD1 is a possible D gene (6 bases). The V and J ends lost 1 base and 7 bases respectively, with 10 bases between them. This CDR3 is built from 13 residues. The CDR3 DNA sequence: TGTGCCAGCAGTTTAGAGGGGGTGGGTGAAGCTTTCTTT. Its protein product is CASSLEGVGEAFF.

The J gene is TRBJ1-1, the V gene TRBV2; TRBD1 might be the D (6 bases). Trimming stripped 4 bases from V and 3 bases from J, with 9 bases between. Germline V gene sequence: CDR1 SNHLY, CDR2 FYNNEI. This CDR3 spans 13 amino acids. The CDR3 region is CASSVRQDTEAFF. The CDR3 DNA sequence: TGTGCCAGCAGTGTTAGACAGGACACTGAAGCTTTCTTT. Using reference TRBV2 and TRBJ1-1 for the parts outside the CDR3, the full variable domain is EPEVTQTPSHQVTQMGQEVILRCVPISNHLYFYWYRQILGQKVEFLVSFYNNEISEKSEIFDDQFSVERPDGSNFTLKIRSTKLEDSAMYFCASSVRQDTEAFFGQGTRLTVV.

The chain links TRBV19 to TRBJ1-5; tentatively, D is TRBD1 (6 bases). CDR1 and CDR2 from the germline V gene are LNHDA and SQIVND (reference sequence). This CDR3 is built from 18 residues. V dropped 7 bases and J dropped 0 bases, with 22 bases sitting between them. The CDR3 region is CASTPKPPQGYSNQPQHF. The CDR3 DNA sequence: TGTGCCAGTACTCCTAAACCCCCCCAGGGGTATAGCAATCAGCCCCAGCATTTT.

The count of this clone is one. The chain uses TRBV5-1 and TRBJ1-6; 9 positions agree with TRBD1. The CDR3 is made up of 16 amino acids. V shed 4 bases and J 5 bases; nucleotides not matched to a gene: 7. The V gene's germline CDR1 is SGHRS and CDR2 YFSETQ. The CDR3 DNA follows: TGCGCCAGCAGCACGACGGGACAGGGACATAATTCACCCCTCCACTTT. Protein: CASSTTGQGHNSPLHF.

Notes on this clone: Other DNA variants within this sample encode the same CDR3. The chain combines TRBV6-1 with TRBJ1-5; 8 bases match TRBD1. The V gene end was trimmed by 2 bases and the J gene end by 7 bases; junction bases not matched to a gene: 1. Germline loops: CDR1 MNHNS, CDR2 SASEGT. This CDR3 region has 13 residues. The CDR3 is CASSEQGAQPQHF. The CDR3 DNA reads TGTGCCAGCAGTGAACAGGGGGCACAGCCCCAGCATTTT.

This chain connects TRBV7-2 to TRBJ2-5, with 8 bases identical to TRBD2. The junction had 4 bases not matched to a gene; V was cut back by 5 bases and J by 5 bases. Germline lookup yields CDR1 SGHTA and CDR2 FQGNSA. This CDR3 is 13 amino acids long. CDR3 amino acids: CASSRGGWETQYF. The DNA for the CDR3 is TGTGCCAGCAGCCGCGGGGGGTGGGAGACCCAGTACTTC.